Listed below are T cell receptor beta chains from one sample, sequenced in a study of blood T cell repertoires in COVID-19. Assay: immunoSEQ multiplex PCR; the TCRdb copy retains only in-frame clones and omits some. The data show 150,000 to 200,000 clones, approximately 81% seen once. Input material: peripheral blood. Receptors originate from a person between 65 and 79 years old with COVID-19, enrolled during active disease. Each CDR3 is given without its conserved first and last residue.

TRBJ1-5	TRBV6-2/TRBV6-3	ASSSPRRPDEPQH
TRBJ1-4	TRBV6-4	ASSPTGADEKLF
TRBJ2-7	TRBV3-1/TRBV3-2	ASSQTPYEQY
TRBJ2-7	TRBV11-3	ASSFPRRTVPSPYYEQY
TRBJ2-7	TRBV19	ASSIRGQTYEQY
TRBJ1-6	TRBV27	ASSLGPSNSPLH
TRBJ1-1	TRBV7-3	ASSLTGQGAEAF
TRBJ2-1	TRBV29-1	SVVFSGSPREQF
TRBJ2-1	TRBV18	ASSPRGAGSNEQF
TRBJ1-4	TRBV14	ASSQNQGSGEKLF
TRBJ1-6	TRBV9	ASSVSGADSPLH
TRBJ2-3	TRBV19	ASSILAASTDTQY
TRBJ1-1	TRBV19	ASSTRTGRVLNTEAF
TRBJ2-1	TRBV5-1	ASSWGTVVDEQF
TRBJ2-7	TRBV2	ASKVGQGSYEQY
TRBJ1-2	TRBV6-1	ASSERGYGGYT
TRBJ2-2	TRBV5-1	ASSSGRANTGELF
TRBJ2-7	TRBV5-1	ASSLSQTHYEQY
TRBJ1-1	TRBV4-3	ASSHGTGAGTEAF
TRBJ2-7	TRBV7-9	ASSLTSYPFEQY
TRBJ2-2	TRBV7-3	ASSRTRVQGNTGELF
TRBJ1-1	TRBV4-1	ASSQGGNRALNTEAF
TRBJ2-1	TRBV2	ASTHRGLVEQF
TRBJ2-5	TRBV27	ASSFSGGFQETQY
TRBJ2-7	TRBV11-1	ASSLAQGASYEQY
TRBJ1-2	TRBV28	ASSLLRGSDYGYT
TRBJ2-1	TRBV10-1	ASSESRGLAGAYEQF
TRBJ2-5	TRBV2	ASDWNQETQY
TRBJ2-5	TRBV24-1	ATSDSQLAGGGETQY
TRBJ2-5	TRBV3-1/TRBV3-2	ASSQPPGETQY
TRBJ2-1	TRBV19	ASSIEAGNEQF
TRBJ2-1	TRBV6-5	ASSWGLAGGSEQF